The next 25 T cell receptor beta chains were all read from a single sample in a study of blood T cells in healthy people across ages. PCR was performed a second time for about 7 to 11 cycles using a sample-barcoded 5' primer and a J-beta primer mix. TCRdb redid the calling of the 5' RACE reads with MiXCR, one entry per CDR3 protein. The data contain over 500,000 distinct CDR3 sequences, about 29% of them singletons. These data were also filed under a second study, of T cells of mothers and their children.

Sequencing used blood. The receptor set was obtained from a boy aged 2 to 10 in good health.

This chain joins TRBV29-1 and TRBJ2-5, with TRBD2 matching over 11 bases. V trimming: 0 bases; J trimming: 5 bases; junction bases outside the gene matches: 2. The CDR3 length is 14 residues. Germline assignment: CDR1 SQVTM and CDR2 ANQGSEA. DNA of the CDR3: TGCAGCGTTGAAGAGCCTAGCGGGAGGGAGACCCAGTACTTC. Translating it yields CSVEEPSGRETQYF.

This clonotype has a handful of counts. The CDR3 coding sequence is TGCAGCGTTGAAGACCGGACAGGGAATAAACCCTCCTACGAGCAGTACTTC. Translating it yields CSVEDRTGNKPSYEQYF. The chain couples TRBV29-1 to TRBJ2-7; 8 positions agree with TRBD1. Germline CDR1 SQVTM, CDR2 ANQGSEA. The CDR3 has 17 residues. The V gene end was trimmed by 0 bases and the J gene end by 0 bases; junction bases not matched to a gene: 10.

This clonotype has only a few counts. This chain connects TRBV4-3 to TRBJ2-5, with 7 positions matching TRBD1. The better agreement between TRBJ2-7 and the DNA end casts doubt on the J call. Per germline, CDR1 LGHNA and CDR2 YSLEER. The CDR3 loop spans 16 amino acids. In DNA form, the CDR3 reads TGCGCCAGCAGCCAAGATCCGAGACAGGGCATCCACGAGCAGTACTTC. The encoded protein is CASSQDPRQGIHEQYF.

The chain couples TRBV10-3 to TRBJ2-7; D possibly uses TRBD1 or TRBD2 (5 bases each). V shed 8 bases and J shed 0 bases, with 11 bases lying between them. This CDR3 region has 13 residues. Looked up from germline, CDR1 is ENHRY and CDR2 is SYGVKD. CDR3 region: CAIQGPLSYEQYF. CDR3 DNA: TGTGCCATCCAGGGACCCCTCTCCTACGAGCAGTACTTC.

The genes are TRBV6-5 and TRBJ2-7, with TRBD2 matching 10 bases. V lost 2 bases and J lost 6; bases outside the gene matches: 4. CDR1 is MNHEY, CDR2 SVGAGI, per germline. The CDR3 consists of 14 residues. CDR3 bases: TGTGCCAGCAGTTACCGTACTAGCGGGACCGAGCAGTACTTC. It is translated as CASSYRTSGTEQYF.

The rearrangement joins TRBV29-1 to TRBJ2-5; maybe TRBD2 (5 bases). The germline gives CDR1 SQVTM, CDR2 ANQGSEA. V lost 2 bases, J lost 11 bases, and 9 bases lay in between. The CDR3 loop spans 10 amino acids. The CDR3, as DNA: TGCAGCGTTGAATCCGGGGAGCAGTACTTC. Its protein product is CSVESGEQYF.

This clonotype has just a few counts. The genes are TRBV5-6 and TRBJ2-5, with 9 bases that match TRBD2. The closer fit of TRBJ2-7 to the DNA end suggests the J call may be wrong. Germline CDR1 reads SGHDT; CDR2 reads YYEEEE. This CDR3 has 16 amino acids. CDR3 residues: CASSPAGLAGFYEQYF. CDR3 DNA sequence: TGTGCCAGCAGCCCCGCTGGGCTAGCGGGATTCTACGAGCAGTACTTC.

The V call is TRBV12-3 or TRBV12-4, the J call TRBJ2-5, with TRBD1 as a possible D gene (6 bases). CDR3 length: 16 amino acids. Trimming left V 0 bases short and J 5 bases short, with 16 bases between. The CDR3 bases are TGTGCCAGCAGTTTAGCGCTAATACAGGGTCAGGAGACCCAGTACTTC. Amino acid sequence: CASSLALIQGQETQYF.

This clonotype was seen at least ten times. CDR3 in DNA: TGTGCCAGCAGCAAACGACAGTTCGGGATTAATGAAAAACTGTTTTTT. Protein sequence: CASSKRQFGINEKLFF. This chain joins TRBV5-4 and TRBJ1-4; TRBD1 is a possible D gene (5 bases). CDR1 is SGHNT, CDR2 YYREEE, per germline (reference sequence). Trimming stripped 4 bases from V and 4 bases from J, with 17 bases between. This CDR3 contains 16 residues.

V and J are TRBV7-6 and TRBJ2-5, with TRBD1 as a possible D gene (5 bases). The assigned J gene may be wrong: the sequence end matches TRBJ2-7 better. Germline lookup yields CDR1 SGHVS and CDR2 FNYEAQ. The CDR3 is 16 residues long. The CDR3 bases are TGTGCCAGCAGCCCGTCTTCCAGGGTCATCGGCTACGAGCAGTACTTC. It is translated as CASSPSSRVIGYEQYF.

This chain links TRBV12-3 or TRBV12-4 with TRBJ1-4; 7 bases match TRBD1. With V trimmed by 2 bases and J by 4 bases, 7 bases remained unmatched. This CDR3 region has 16 residues. This chain's CDR3 is CASSLKGGGVNEKLFF. The DNA of the CDR3 is TGTGCCAGCAGTTTAAAAGGGGGCGGGGTTAATGAAAAACTGTTTTTT.

This clonotype was observed a handful of times. The chain couples TRBV12-3 or TRBV12-4 to TRBJ1-2, with TRBD1 identical over 8 bases. The V gene end was trimmed by 7 bases and the J gene end by 8 bases; junction bases not matched to a gene: 12. This CDR3 region has 14 residues. The CDR3 DNA follows: TGTGCCAGCACCGCCTTGGACAGGGCCTCCGGCTACACCTTC. Translating gives CASTALDRASGYTF.

V usage is TRBV5-1 and J usage is TRBJ2-1; 8 positions match TRBD2. The CDR3 spans 16 residues. The V gene end was trimmed by 0 bases and the J gene end by 4 bases; junction bases not matched to a gene: 6. Per germline, CDR1 SGHRS and CDR2 YFSETQ. The CDR3 DNA follows: TGCGCCAGCAGCTTGGCCCCCAGCGGGAGTTACAATGAGCAGTTCTTC. It specifies CASSLAPSGSYNEQFF.

The rearrangement joins TRBV7-9 to TRBJ2-4; D may be TRBD1 (6 bases). The germline CDR1 and CDR2 sequences are SEHNR and FQNEAQ (reference sequence). Trimming took 4 bases from V and 5 from J, leaving 9 bases between them. This CDR3 has 13 amino acids. In DNA form, the CDR3 reads TGTGCCAGCAGCTCAGGGGTCCAAAACATTCAGTACTTC. It translates to CASSSGVQNIQYF.

This clonotype has more than one count but fewer than ten. This rearrangement joins TRBV12-3 or TRBV12-4 to TRBJ1-1; TRBD1 agrees at 9 bases. The CDR3 covers 14 residues. The J segment lost 6 bases and the V segment lost 2 bases, leaving 4 bases of the junction unmatched. CDR3 sequence reads: CASSLPDRGAEAFF. The CDR3 DNA is TGTGCCAGCAGTTTACCGGACAGGGGCGCTGAAGCTTTCTTT.

The table lists this clonotype with a few counts. The chain has TRBV5-1 and TRBJ2-5, with D tentatively TRBD2 (5 bases). Trimming removed 0 bases at V and 5 bases at J, with 8 bases between. Germline values: CDR1 SGHRS, CDR2 YFSETQ. CDR3 length: 13 amino acids. For the CDR3, the DNA is TGCGCCAGCAGCTTGGTCCCGGGGGAGACCCAGTACTTC. Its translation is CASSLVPGETQYF.

The chain recombines TRBV19 with TRBJ1-1; 7 bases line up with TRBD1. CDR3 length equals 13 residues. CDR1 and CDR2 (germline): LNHDA, SQIVND (reference sequence). Germline trimming cut 7 bases from V and 5 bases from J; bases unmatched to any gene: 7. The CDR3 nucleotides are TGTGCCAGTAATCAAAACAGGGGAACTGAAGCTTTCTTT. Translated, it gives CASNQNRGTEAFF.

This sequence joins TRBV6-5 and TRBJ2-3; TRBD2 matches at 9 bases. This CDR3 comprises 14 residues. Germline CDR1 reads MNHEY; CDR2 reads SVGAGI. Trimming removed 6 bases from V and 7 bases from J; junction bases left unmatched: 8. The CDR3 spells CASSPGSGGNTQYF. The CDR3 nucleotides read TGTGCCAGCAGCCCGGGGAGCGGGGGGAATACGCAGTATTTT.

The chain is built from TRBV7-9 and TRBJ1-1; TRBD1 agrees at 8 bases. Germline V gene lookup returns CDR1 SEHNR and CDR2 FQNEAQ (reference sequence). Trimming at V came to 7 bases and at J to 4 bases, leaving 8 bases not matched to a gene. The CDR3 runs to 14 residues. In DNA, the CDR3 is TGTGCCAGCACCCCAGGACAGGGAAGCACTGAAGCTTTCTTT. It is translated as CASTPGQGSTEAFF.

The J gene is TRBJ1-4, the V gene TRBV9; D ambiguous. V was shortened by 0 bases and J by 8 bases, with 11 bases between the two germline ends. CDR1 SGDLS and CDR2 YYNGEE come from the germline V gene. This CDR3 has 14 residues. The CDR3: CASSVGAGVEKLFF. For the CDR3, the DNA is TGTGCCAGCAGCGTAGGAGCAGGAGTGGAAAAACTGTTTTTT.

The chain uses TRBV6-5 and TRBJ2-4; 8 bases align to TRBD2. CDR3 length: 18 residues. CDR1 and CDR2 from the germline V gene are MNHEY and SVGAGI. The V gene end was trimmed by 1 base and the J gene end by 3 bases; junction bases not matched to a gene: 11. The chain's CDR3 is CASSYWRRRGEVKNIQYF. The CDR3 coding sequence is TGTGCCAGCAGTTACTGGAGGAGGCGGGGGGAGGTCAAAAACATTCAGTACTTC.

The rearrangement joins TRBV11-2 to TRBJ2-5; 7 bases are shared with TRBD1. Germline V gene sequence: CDR1 SGHAT, CDR2 FQNNGV. The junction had 6 bases not matched to a gene; V was cut back by 5 bases and J by 0 bases. The CDR3 runs 15 residues. The CDR3 sequence: CASSPEDRYQETQYF. The CDR3 DNA reads as TGTGCCAGCAGCCCAGAGGACAGGTACCAAGAGACCCAGTACTTC.

This chain connects TRBV20-1 to TRBJ2-7; the match to TRBD2 covers 11 bases. The CDR3 is 16 residues long. J lost 7 bases, V lost 2 bases, and 13 bases had no gene match. Germline V gene data show CDR1 as DFQATT and CDR2 as SNEGSKA (reference sequence). This CDR3 reads CSARTTSGSPQGEQYF. CDR3 nucleotide sequence: TGCAGTGCTAGAACTACTAGCGGGAGCCCGCAGGGGGAGCAGTACTTC.

This clonotype was found a few times. This chain links TRBV6-4 with TRBJ2-5; TRBD2 agrees at 9 bases. With V trimmed by 7 bases and J by 3 bases, 9 bases remained unmatched. Germline V gives CDR1 MRHNA, CDR2 SNTAGT. The CDR3 covers 15 residues. The CDR3 bases are TGTGCCAGCAAGGAGCGAGCGGGGGGCAAAGAGACCCAGTACTTC. It yields the protein CASKERAGGKETQYF.

This clonotype was recorded a few times. The chain links TRBV11-2 to TRBJ2-3; the D gene is possibly TRBD1 (8 bases). The J call could be wrong; TRBJ2-5 is a better fit for the DNA end. Germline V CDR1 and CDR2: SGHAT, FQNNGV. The CDR3 runs to 15 residues. The CDR3 coding sequence is TGTGCCAGCAGCTTAGCAGGGGGCGGGGGAGAGACCCAGTACTTC. Its translation is CASSLAGGGGETQYF.